This T cell receptor (beta chain) was documented in a study of shared clonotypes between healthy human individuals. This table comes from immunoSEQ multiplex PCR, and its TCRdb copy is limited to in-frame clones, with some not included. Among about 1.5 million clones, about 96% were seen once, and the ten largest hold over 1%. The length of the CDR3 is 15 residues. The V and J ends lost 7 bases and 0 bases, in that order; junction bases with no gene match: 9. Germline CDR1 is SQVTM and CDR2 is ANQGSEA. Sequencing was performed on naive CD4+ T cells sorted from blood. Documented subset: CD45RA+ positively selected. This clonotype originated in a man between 25 and 39 years old in good health. J is TRBJ1-1 and V is TRBV29-1; TRBD1 agrees at 9 bases. The CDR3 nucleotides are TGCAGCGCCCGGGACAGGGCCCCCTTGAACACTGAAGCTTTCTTT. It is translated as CSARDRAPLNTEAFF.